These 17 T cell receptor beta chains were all obtained from the same sample, sequenced in a study of siplizumab effects on memory and regulatory T cells. Clones were read by immunoSEQ multiplex PCR, and TCRdb kept only the in-frame ones, dropping some. Found here are 50,000 or so clones, about 90% of them singletons; the top ten hold around 0.3%. Sequenced sample: naive CD8+ T cells sorted from blood. The receptor source for this set is a human donor in good health.

The J gene is TRBJ1-1, the V gene TRBV7-6; 7 bases are shared with TRBD1. Trimming cost V 0 bases and J 9 bases; bases outside gene matches: 4. The CDR3 extends over 13 amino acids. CDR1 SGHVS and CDR2 FNYEAQ come from the germline V gene. Here the CDR3 DNA reads TGTGCCAGCAGCTTAGCTGGGACAGACCAAGCTTTCTTT. Encoded protein: CASSLAGTDQAFF.

The chain uses TRBV7-9 and TRBJ1-1; D gene ambiguous. CDR1 and CDR2 (germline): SEHNR, FQNEAQ (reference sequence). V shed 1 base and J shed 2 bases, with 8 bases lying between them. CDR3 size: 14 residues. The CDR3 spells CASSLVGLNTEAFF. The CDR3, as DNA: TGTGCCAGCAGCTTAGTAGGCCTCAACACTGAAGCTTTCTTT. Using reference TRBV7-9 and TRBJ1-1 for the parts outside the CDR3, the full variable domain is DTGVSQNPRHKITKRGQNVTFRCDPISEHNRLYWYRQTLGQGPEFLTYFQNEAQLEKSRLLSDRFSAERPKGSFSTLEIQRTEQGDSAMYLCASSLVGLNTEAFFGQGTRLTVV.

V usage is TRBV11-2 and J usage is TRBJ1-1; the D gene is possibly TRBD1 (5 bases). The CDR3 spans 13 residues. Germline CDR1 SGHAT, CDR2 FQNNGV. V was pared by 3 bases and J by 8 bases, with 13 bases between. CDR3 amino acids: CASSLGTGTEAFF. CDR3 nucleotides: TGTGCCAGCAGCTTGGGCACAGGTACCGAAGCTTTCTTT.

Only a few counts were recorded for this clone. V is TRBV7-9 and J is TRBJ2-7; maybe TRBD1 (6 bases). V was pared by 7 bases and J by 2 bases, with 15 bases between. The CDR3 is 14 residues long. CDR1 is SEHNR and CDR2 is FQNEAQ in the germline V gene (reference sequence). CDR3 nucleotides: TGTGCCAGCACCTCAGGGGTAAGGCCCTACGAGCAGTACTTC. Translating it yields CASTSGVRPYEQYF.

CDR3 sequence: CASSLDAGNEKLFF. Written as DNA, the CDR3 is TGTGCCAGCAGCTTGGACGCCGGCAATGAAAAACTGTTTTTT. The V and J genes are TRBV11-2 and TRBJ1-4; D is ambiguous. Germline loops: CDR1 SGHAT, CDR2 FQNNGV. This CDR3 spans 14 amino acids. The V gene lost 3 bases and the J gene lost 5 bases, with 10 bases spanning the gap.

The chain joins TRBV6-1 to TRBJ2-7, with D hard to call. The CDR3 runs to 15 residues. Germline loops: CDR1 MNHNS, CDR2 SASEGT. Trimming stripped 7 bases from V and 1 base from J, with 17 bases between. CDR3 in amino acids: CASKNVHEASYEQYF. CDR3 coding DNA: TGTGCCAGCAAAAATGTCCATGAGGCTTCCTACGAGCAGTACTTC.

This clone was seen a single time. The chain joins TRBV5-6 to TRBJ2-1; tentative D call: TRBD2 (5 bases). Looked up from germline, CDR1 is SGHDT and CDR2 is YYEEEE. The ends were cut back, 1 base at V and 7 bases at J, with 12 bases in the middle. The CDR3 totals 14 residues. The CDR3 bases are TGTGCCAGCAGCTTGCGGGGTCCCCCTAATGAGCAGTTCTTC. Encoded protein: CASSLRGPPNEQFF.

The rearrangement links TRBV19 to TRBJ2-1; TRBD2 is a possible D gene (5 bases). V lost 5 bases, J lost 0 bases, and 11 bases lay in between. The CDR3 consists of 15 residues. Germline V gene data show CDR1 as LNHDA and CDR2 as SQIVND (reference sequence). As DNA, the CDR3 is TGTGCCAGTAGTCTCTCAGACTACTCCTACAATGAGCAGTTCTTC. Translation: CASSLSDYSYNEQFF.

The J gene is TRBJ1-5, the V gene TRBV6-6; no definite D call. The CDR3 is 12 residues long. V dropped 4 bases and J dropped 5 bases, with 6 bases sitting between them. Germline-derived CDR1 and CDR2 are MNHNY and SVGAGI (reference sequence). The CDR3 sequence: CASSWTDQPQHF. The CDR3 DNA sequence: TGTGCCAGCAGTTGGACGGATCAGCCCCAGCATTTT.

V and J are TRBV5-1 and TRBJ1-2; 8 nucleotides agree with TRBD1. V lost 0 bases and J lost 6; bases outside the gene matches: 4. Germline V gene lookup returns CDR1 SGHRS and CDR2 YFSETQ. This CDR3 has 14 amino acids. The chain's CDR3 is CASSLVGQGNGYTF. The CDR3, as DNA: TGCGCCAGCAGCTTGGTAGGACAGGGAAATGGCTACACCTTC.

V and J are TRBV7-9 and TRBJ2-7; D assignment may be TRBD1 or TRBD2 (5 bases each). Germline CDR1 reads SEHNR; CDR2 reads FQNEAQ (reference sequence). With 5 bases removed from V and 1 base from J, the gap between germline ends came to 15 bases. The CDR3 is 15 amino acids. The CDR3 sequence is CASSMGTVISYEQYF. In DNA form, the CDR3 reads TGTGCCAGCAGCATGGGGACCGTTATTTCCTACGAGCAGTACTTC.

V usage is TRBV19 and J usage is TRBJ2-7, with D perhaps TRBD2 (5 bases). This CDR3 has 14 residues. Germline CDR1 reads LNHDA; CDR2 reads SQIVND (reference sequence). V was trimmed by 6 bases and J by 2 bases, leaving 14 bases between them. CDR3 in DNA: TGTGCCAGTAGCCGAAGGGAGAGTGCCTACGAGCAGTACTTC. Its protein product is CASSRRESAYEQYF.

Here the CDR3 DNA reads TGTGCCTTGCGGGGGGACGACAATGAGCAGTTCTTC. Protein: CALRGDDNEQFF. The rearrangement uses TRBV7-8 and TRBJ2-1; TRBD2 matches 8 bases. CDR3 length: 12 residues. The germline V gene encodes CDR1 SGHVS and CDR2 FQNEAQ. With V trimmed by 11 bases and J by 5 bases, 5 bases remained unmatched.

The chain links TRBV28 to TRBJ1-1; 9 positions agree with TRBD1. CDR1 MDHEN and CDR2 SYDVKM come from the germline V gene. With 2 bases clipped from V and 4 bases from J, the junction kept 5 bases outside the gene matches. The CDR3 is made up of 15 amino acids. CDR3 nucleotides: TGTGCCAGCAGTTTACTCCGGACAGGGGCCACTGAAGCTTTCTTT. Translation: CASSLLRTGATEAFF.

The chain carries TRBV27 and TRBJ2-7; the D is unclear. The CDR3 is made up of 13 amino acids. V dropped 0 bases and J dropped 3 bases, with 6 bases sitting between them. Germline V gene lookup returns CDR1 MNHEY and CDR2 SMNVEV (reference sequence). The CDR3 here is CASSLSGSYEQYF. The CDR3 nucleotides read TGTGCCAGCAGTTTATCGGGCAGCTACGAGCAGTACTTC.

The count of this clone is one. The rearrangement joins TRBV27 to TRBJ1-1; D perhaps matches TRBD1 (5 bases). Trimming removed 0 bases from V and 6 bases from J, with 14 bases in between. Germline values: CDR1 MNHEY, CDR2 SMNVEV (reference sequence). CDR3 length: 15 amino acids. CDR3 DNA sequence: TGTGCCAGCAGTTTATCCACATTCCTGGGGGCTGAAGCTTTCTTT. This gives the protein CASSLSTFLGAEAFF.

The chain carries TRBV7-6 and TRBJ2-5, with D unresolved. The CDR3 runs 10 residues. Germline V gene lookup returns CDR1 SGHVS and CDR2 FNYEAQ. V was pared by 5 bases and J by 2 bases, with 0 bases between. This chain's CDR3 is CASSQETQYF. Here the CDR3 DNA reads TGTGCCAGCAGCCAAGAGACCCAGTACTTC.